This paragraph reports one T cell receptor beta chain. As yet, its antigen is unknown. The protocol was immunoSEQ multiplex PCR, while the TCRdb copy is restricted to in-frame clones and leaves out a portion. There are around 140,000 clones in the sample; 70% to 90% occur only once, and around 8.3% lies in the top ten. V lost 1 base, J lost 9 bases, and 13 bases lay in between. The germline CDR1 and CDR2 sequences are MGHRA and YSYEKL. This CDR3 comprises 14 residues. The data stem from a study of T cell responses to AZD1222 COVID-19 vaccine. General study results and limits: Unmutated variant regions are reportedly targeted by nearly half of spike-specific TCRs.

The chain joins TRBV4-1 to TRBJ1-5, with D unclear. The material was peripheral blood, obtained 28 days after the second dose of the MenACWY control vaccine. This receptor was taken from an adult who received the MenACWY meningococcal vaccine as a control. CDR3 in amino acids: CASSQVEGSGPQHF. The CDR3 nucleotides are TGCGCCAGCAGCCAAGTCGAAGGTTCGGGGCCCCAGCATTTT.